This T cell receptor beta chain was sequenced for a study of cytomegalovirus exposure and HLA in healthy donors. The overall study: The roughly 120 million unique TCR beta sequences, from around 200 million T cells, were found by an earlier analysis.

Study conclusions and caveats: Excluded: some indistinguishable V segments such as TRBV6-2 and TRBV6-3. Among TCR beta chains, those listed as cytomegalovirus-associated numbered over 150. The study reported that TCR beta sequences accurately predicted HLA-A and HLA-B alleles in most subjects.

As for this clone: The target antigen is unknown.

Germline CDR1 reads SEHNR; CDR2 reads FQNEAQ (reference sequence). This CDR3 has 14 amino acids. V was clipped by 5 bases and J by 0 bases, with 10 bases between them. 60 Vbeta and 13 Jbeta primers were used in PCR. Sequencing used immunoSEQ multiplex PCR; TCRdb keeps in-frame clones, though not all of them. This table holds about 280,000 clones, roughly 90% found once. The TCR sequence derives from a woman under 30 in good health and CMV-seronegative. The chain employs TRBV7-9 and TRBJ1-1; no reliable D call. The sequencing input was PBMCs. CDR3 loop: CASSPFSLNTEAFF. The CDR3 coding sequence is TGTGCCAGCAGCCCCTTCTCCCTGAACACTGAAGCTTTCTTT.